The rows below give T cell receptor beta chains drawn from one sample of a study of cytomegalovirus exposure and HLA in healthy donors. This table comes from immunoSEQ multiplex PCR, and its TCRdb copy is limited to in-frame clones, with some not included. The table shows a few hundred thousand clones, with around 91% occurring only once. The sequencing input was PBMCs. These receptors came from a woman aged 18-35 years in good health and CMV-seronegative. Both conserved end residues are trimmed from each CDR3. The listing skips clone size in some rows; elsewhere it reads once, few, many or a size class.

abundance: once
j_gene: TRBJ1-5
v_gene: TRBV11-2
CDR3aa: ASSFEGYNQPQH

abundance: NA
j_gene: TRBJ2-2
v_gene: TRBV28
CDR3aa: ASSLPRGDTGELF

abundance: NA
j_gene: TRBJ1-5
v_gene: TRBV5-1
CDR3aa: ASSLAGTQNQPQH

abundance: NA
j_gene: TRBJ1-1
v_gene: TRBV19
CDR3aa: ASRWDRGPNTEAF

abundance: NA
j_gene: TRBJ1-4
v_gene: TRBV2
CDR3aa: ASSGQGSPGEKLF

abundance: NA
j_gene: TRBJ2-1
v_gene: TRBV7-2
CDR3aa: ASSLGSMQGFYEQF

abundance: NA
j_gene: TRBJ1-1
v_gene: TRBV14
CDR3aa: ASSQQGTEAF

abundance: once
j_gene: TRBJ2-2
v_gene: TRBV4-3
CDR3aa: ASSQALQGGGRTGELF

abundance: NA
j_gene: TRBJ1-6
v_gene: TRBV14
CDR3aa: ASSQENRGSSLH

abundance: once
j_gene: TRBJ2-3
v_gene: TRBV7-2
CDR3aa: ASSLLGGSTDTQY

abundance: NA
j_gene: TRBJ2-1
v_gene: TRBV6-4
CDR3aa: ASSEEGGVMQF

abundance: once
j_gene: TRBJ2-7
v_gene: TRBV4-1
CDR3aa: ASSSTYEQY

abundance: NA
j_gene: TRBJ2-7
v_gene: TRBV19
CDR3aa: ASSPGQGFNEQY

abundance: NA
j_gene: TRBJ2-5
v_gene: TRBV9
CDR3aa: ASSVVSGGPQETQY

abundance: NA
j_gene: TRBJ2-3
v_gene: TRBV5-1
CDR3aa: ASSWGLAGGLSTDTQY

abundance: NA
j_gene: TRBJ2-1
v_gene: TRBV12-5
CDR3aa: ASGPGLAGRNNEQF

abundance: NA
j_gene: TRBJ1-5
v_gene: TRBV15
CDR3aa: ATSRDLGQNNQPQH

abundance: NA
j_gene: TRBJ2-2
v_gene: TRBV7-6
CDR3aa: ASSPTGDTGELF

abundance: NA
j_gene: TRBJ2-2
v_gene: TRBV5-1
CDR3aa: ASSLGTTANTGELF

abundance: NA
j_gene: TRBJ1-5
v_gene: TRBV6-1
CDR3aa: ASSKGTVPNQPQH

abundance: NA
j_gene: TRBJ1-2
v_gene: TRBV28
CDR3aa: ASSMRSGYT

abundance: NA
j_gene: TRBJ2-3
v_gene: TRBV11-2
CDR3aa: ASSFRTGVTDTQY

abundance: NA
j_gene: TRBJ2-1
v_gene: TRBV7-7
CDR3aa: ANSPTSGEYNEQF

abundance: NA
j_gene: TRBJ1-2
v_gene: TRBV6-4
CDR3aa: ASRPGQGTLYGYT

abundance: NA
j_gene: TRBJ1-2
v_gene: TRBV9
CDR3aa: ASSVATNYGYT

abundance: NA
j_gene: TRBJ2-5
v_gene: TRBV6-4
CDR3aa: ATEQVGSGQETQY

abundance: NA
j_gene: TRBJ2-1
v_gene: TRBV4-1
CDR3aa: ASSLLAPNEQF

abundance: NA
j_gene: TRBJ1-1
v_gene: TRBV5-4
CDR3aa: ASSLDLSTEAF

abundance: NA
j_gene: TRBJ2-1
v_gene: TRBV27
CDR3aa: ASSWGSGGAEQF

abundance: NA
j_gene: TRBJ2-7
v_gene: TRBV5-1
CDR3aa: ASSLDMGHAGHEQY

abundance: NA
j_gene: TRBJ1-4
v_gene: TRBV5-1
CDR3aa: ASSLAGVEKLF

abundance: NA
j_gene: TRBJ2-1
v_gene: TRBV4-3
CDR3aa: ASSQNSGTTYNEQF

abundance: NA
j_gene: TRBJ2-3
v_gene: TRBV2
CDR3aa: ASSKGTSGGRKSTDTQY

abundance: NA
j_gene: TRBJ2-5
v_gene: TRBV7-2
CDR3aa: ASSSAYRETQY

abundance: NA
j_gene: TRBJ2-6
v_gene: TRBV15
CDR3aa: ATSSASSGANVLT

abundance: NA
j_gene: TRBJ1-2
v_gene: TRBV28
CDR3aa: ASSSTQAGYGYT

abundance: once
j_gene: TRBJ2-1
v_gene: TRBV11-2
CDR3aa: ASSPLAGGNKFYNEQF

abundance: NA
j_gene: TRBJ2-1
v_gene: TRBV28
CDR3aa: ASRTSGLSYNEQF

abundance: NA
j_gene: TRBJ2-1
v_gene: TRBV19
CDR3aa: ASSFRGTYNEQF

abundance: NA
j_gene: TRBJ1-5
v_gene: TRBV2
CDR3aa: ASRGGTGPNQPQH

abundance: NA
j_gene: TRBJ1-5
v_gene: TRBV6-4
CDR3aa: ASSSDGDQPQH

abundance: NA
j_gene: TRBJ1-1
v_gene: TRBV18
CDR3aa: ASSASGKNTEAF

abundance: few
j_gene: TRBJ2-7
v_gene: TRBV27
CDR3aa: ASSTQGSEQY

abundance: NA
j_gene: TRBJ2-7
v_gene: TRBV13
CDR3aa: ASSLRSYEQY

abundance: NA
j_gene: TRBJ1-3
v_gene: TRBV5-1
CDR3aa: ASSLGQGVAGNTIY

abundance: NA
j_gene: TRBJ1-2
v_gene: TRBV28
CDR3aa: ASSSAGVYGYT

abundance: NA
j_gene: TRBJ1-1
v_gene: TRBV28
CDR3aa: ASSLIDRKAF

abundance: NA
j_gene: TRBJ1-1
v_gene: TRBV23-1
CDR3aa: ASSQSDTNTEAF

abundance: NA
j_gene: TRBJ1-6
v_gene: TRBV4-1
CDR3aa: ASSQDARVDSPLH

abundance: NA
j_gene: TRBJ2-5
v_gene: TRBV6-5
CDR3aa: ASTHRGLETQY

abundance: NA
j_gene: TRBJ2-7
v_gene: TRBV19
CDR3aa: ASSIGDSPYEQY

abundance: NA
j_gene: TRBJ1-5
v_gene: TRBV5-5
CDR3aa: ASSLQGEQPQH

abundance: NA
j_gene: TRBJ2-7
v_gene: TRBV9
CDR3aa: ASSLRGASYEQY